These T cell receptor beta chains were read from a single sample in a study of blood T cell repertoires in COVID-19. Clones were sequenced by immunoSEQ multiplex PCR, and TCRdb holds only the in-frame ones, with some missing. This sample has 75,000 to 100,000 clones, with approximately 85% found just once. Sequenced: peripheral blood. The receptors come from a man between 65 and 85 years old with acute or convalescent COVID-19. Each CDR3 is given with its conserved first and last residue. A D gene is named only where the DNA matches it firmly. Expanded clones get a size class; other rows say once, few or many, or leave the size out.

d_call | cdr3_length | j_call | v_call | clone_size | cdr3_aa | cdr3_nt
TRBD1 | 14 | TRBJ2-5 | TRBV5-4 | NA | CASSNRQGQETQYF | TGTGCCAGCAGCAACCGACAGGGCCAAGAGACCCAGTACTTC
TRBD1 | 15 | TRBJ2-1 | TRBV9 | NA | CASSLRDRVRDEQFF | TGTGCCAGCAGCCTCCGGGACAGGGTTCGCGATGAGCAGTTCTTC
NA | 15 | TRBJ1-2 | TRBV9 | once | CASSVDPQGVYGYTF | TGTGCCAGCAGCGTAGATCCCCAGGGTGTCTATGGCTACACCTTC
NA | 14 | TRBJ2-4 | TRBV30 | NA | CAWTTGFAKNIQYF | TGTGCCTGGACAACAGGGTTCGCCAAAAACATTCAGTACTTC
NA | 15 | TRBJ2-1 | TRBV19 | NA | CASRPSFSSYNEQFF | TGTGCCAGTAGGCCCTCTTTTAGCTCCTACAATGAGCAGTTCTTC
TRBD2 | 15 | TRBJ2-3 | TRBV10-1 | NA | CASRAGLLSTDTQYF | TGCGCCAGCAGAGCGGGGTTATTAAGCACAGATACGCAGTATTTT
NA | 14 | TRBJ1-1 | TRBV5-4 | NA | CASSLVQSNTEAFF | TGTGCCAGCAGCTTGGTGCAGTCTAACACTGAAGCTTTCTTT
TRBD1 | 13 | TRBJ1-1 | TRBV7-2 | NA | CASSSGTAGEAFF | TGTGCCAGCAGCTCTGGGACAGCCGGTGAAGCTTTCTTT
NA | 16 | TRBJ2-7 | TRBV5-1 | NA | CASSLATGWGGDEQYF | TGCGCCAGCAGCTTGGCCACGGGGTGGGGTGGCGACGAGCAGTACTTC
NA | 12 | TRBJ1-2 | TRBV6-2/TRBV6-3 | once | CASSAGYYGYTF | TGTGCCAGCAGCGCAGGGTACTATGGCTACACCTTC